Below, 11 T cell receptor beta chains from the same sample are listed, as sequenced in a study of T cells in Graves' hyperthyroidism and ophthalmopathy. TCR beta CDR3 regions were amplified from RNA. A set of HTBI primers served as the primers for a first-round RT-PCR of the TCR CDR3. TCRdb re-derived calls from the multiplex PCR reads in MiXCR, one entry per CDR3 protein. This repertoire shows around 260,000 distinct CDR3 sequences, 25% found once; its top ten account for 25% to 30%. Sequenced: blood. The receptors stem from a man in his forties or fifties with Graves' hyperthyroidism that later progressed to Graves' ophthalmopathy.

This clonotype showed up many times. V usage is TRBV4-2 and J usage is TRBJ2-5; the match to TRBD1 covers 8 bases. Germline V gene sequence: CDR1 LGHNA, CDR2 YNFKEQ. This CDR3 spans 12 amino acids. The V and J ends lost 5 bases and 4 bases, in that order; junction bases with no gene match: 0. The CDR3: CASSGQGETQYF. The CDR3 DNA reads TGTGCCAGCAGCGGACAGGGAGAGACCCAGTACTTC.

To note about this clonotype: A much larger clonotype is one base distant, so this may be a read error. The chain carries TRBV29-1 and TRBJ2-5; TRBD1 aligns across 7 bases. Germline CDR1 and CDR2: SQVTM and ANQGSEA. This CDR3 has 13 amino acids. Germline trimming cut 4 bases from V and 3 bases from J; bases unmatched to any gene: 5. CDR3 amino acids: CSVVTGWKETQYF. CDR3 coding DNA: TGCAGCGTTGTGACAGGGTGGAAAGAGACCCAGTACTTC.

This clonotype showed up many times. The J gene is TRBJ2-7, the V gene TRBV19; the match to TRBD1 covers 7 bases. J gave up 6 bases and V 4 bases, and 15 bases lay outside the gene matches. Germline V gives CDR1 LNHDA, CDR2 SQIVND (reference sequence). CDR3 size: 16 residues. The CDR3 protein is CASSTYPKSTGVEQYF. CDR3 DNA sequence: TGTGCCAGTAGTACTTACCCTAAATCTACAGGGGTCGAGCAGTACTTC.

Note on this clonotype: A much larger clone lies a single base off, so this may be a read error. The CDR3 does not end in the conserved phenylalanine or tryptophan, so this is likely a read error. The chain combines TRBV20-1 with TRBJ2-5; 7 bases agree with TRBD2. Germline V gene sequence: CDR1 DFQATT, CDR2 SNEGSKA (reference sequence). The CDR3 runs 12 residues. J was trimmed by 4 bases and V by 1 base; bases with no gene match: 0. CDR3 in amino acids: CSARGGGETQYS. CDR3 DNA sequence: TGCAGTGCTAGAGGGGGGGGAGAGACCCAGTACTCC.

This chain links TRBV20-1 with TRBJ2-7; D possibly matches TRBD1 or TRBD2 (5 bases each). This CDR3 has 15 residues. With 2 bases removed from V and 0 bases from J, the gap between germline ends came to 14 bases. The germline V gene encodes CDR1 DFQATT and CDR2 SNEGSKA (reference sequence). Written as DNA, the CDR3 is TGCAGTGCTAGATCCCCGGGACGGAACTCCTACGAGCAGTACTTC. Translation: CSARSPGRNSYEQYF.

This clonotype was seen just once. This chain links TRBV6-1 with TRBJ1-1, with TRBD1 matching over 7 bases. Germline CDR1 and CDR2: MNHNS and SASEGT. This CDR3 contains 11 residues. V trimming: 11 bases; J trimming: 6 bases; junction bases outside the gene matches: 6. CDR3 sequence: CAVRQGAEAFF. DNA of the CDR3: TGTGCCGTAAGACAGGGCGCTGAAGCTTTCTTT.

This clonotype was seen many times. This chain joins TRBV20-1 and TRBJ2-5; D assignment may be TRBD1 or TRBD2 (5 bases each). The CDR3 consists of 12 residues. Germline-derived CDR1 and CDR2 are DFQATT and SNEGSKA (reference sequence). V lost 5 bases, J lost 3 bases, and 10 bases lay in between. The CDR3 DNA reads as TGCAGTGCTGCCGGGACCAAAGAGACCCAGTACTTC. It is translated as CSAAGTKETQYF.

This clonotype was found many times. V and J are TRBV3-1 and TRBJ2-7, with 7 bases lining up with TRBD1. The trim removed 4 bases at V and 1 base at J, leaving 10 bases unmatched. Germline loops: CDR1 LGHDT, CDR2 YNNKEL (reference sequence). The CDR3 is 16 residues long. The CDR3 here is CASSRGWDSPSYEQYF. The CDR3 nucleotides are TGTGCCAGCAGCCGCGGGTGGGACAGCCCTTCCTACGAGCAGTACTTC.

This clonotype was seen many times. The genes are TRBV19 and TRBJ1-1, with 8 bases fitting TRBD1. With V trimmed by 1 base and J by 6 bases, 10 bases remained unmatched. Per germline, CDR1 LNHDA and CDR2 SQIVND (reference sequence). There are 16 residues in the CDR3. DNA of the CDR3: TGTGCCAGTAGTATAGTTCAGGGGGCTCCCAGTGCTGAAGCTTTCTTT. Its protein is CASSIVQGAPSAEAFF.

This clonotype was seen many times. The chain couples TRBV7-8 to TRBJ2-7, with 9 bases lining up with TRBD2. The junction had 4 bases not matched to a gene; V was cut back by 1 base and J by 3 bases. CDR1 SGHVS and CDR2 FQNEAQ come from the germline V gene. The CDR3 is made up of 15 amino acids. The CDR3 nucleotides read TGTGCCAGCAGCTTAGATCTAGCGGGGATCTACGAGCAGTACTTC. As protein: CASSLDLAGIYEQYF.

At least ten counts were recorded for this clonotype. V usage is TRBV6-5 and J usage is TRBJ1-2; 8 nucleotides line up with TRBD1. The V gene end was trimmed by 3 bases and the J gene end by 8 bases; junction bases not matched to a gene: 8. This CDR3 spans 14 amino acids. The germline V gene has CDR1 MNHEY and CDR2 SVGAGI. This CDR3 reads CASSYGQGVKGYTF. DNA for the CDR3: TGTGCCAGCAGTTATGGACAGGGCGTGAAAGGCTACACCTTC.